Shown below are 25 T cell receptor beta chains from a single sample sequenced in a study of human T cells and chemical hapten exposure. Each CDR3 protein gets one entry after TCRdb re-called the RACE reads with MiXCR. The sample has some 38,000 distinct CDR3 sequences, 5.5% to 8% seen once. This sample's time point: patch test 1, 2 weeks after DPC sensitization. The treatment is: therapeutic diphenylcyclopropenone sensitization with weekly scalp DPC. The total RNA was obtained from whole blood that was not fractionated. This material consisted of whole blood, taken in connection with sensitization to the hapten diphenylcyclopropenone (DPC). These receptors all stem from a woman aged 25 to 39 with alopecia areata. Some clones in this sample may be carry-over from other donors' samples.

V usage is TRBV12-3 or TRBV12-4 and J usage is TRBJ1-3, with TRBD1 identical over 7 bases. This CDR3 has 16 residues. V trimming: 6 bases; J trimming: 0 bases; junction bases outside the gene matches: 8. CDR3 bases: TGTGCCAGCAGCAGACTCGGGACAGTCTCTGGAAACACCATATATTTT. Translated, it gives CASSRLGTVSGNTIYF.

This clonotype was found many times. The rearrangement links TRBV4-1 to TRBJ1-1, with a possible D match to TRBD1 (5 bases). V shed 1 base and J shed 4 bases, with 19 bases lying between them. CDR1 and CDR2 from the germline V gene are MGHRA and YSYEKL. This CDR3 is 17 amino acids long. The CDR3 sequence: CASSQGAVVGGPTEAFF. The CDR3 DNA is TGCGCCAGCAGCCAAGGAGCAGTGGTTGGGGGACCCACTGAAGCTTTCTTT.

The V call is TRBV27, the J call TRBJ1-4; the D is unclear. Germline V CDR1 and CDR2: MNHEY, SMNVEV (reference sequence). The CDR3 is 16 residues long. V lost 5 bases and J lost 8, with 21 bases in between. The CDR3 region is CASSPLGVSVREKLFF. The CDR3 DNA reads TGTGCCAGCAGTCCACTTGGGGTTTCTGTCCGGGAAAAACTGTTTTTT. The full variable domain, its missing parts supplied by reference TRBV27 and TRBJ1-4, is EAQVTQNPRYLITVTGKKLTVTCSQNMNHEYMSWYRQDPGLGLRQIYYSMNVEVTDKGDVPEGYKVSRKEKRNFPLILESPSPNQTSLYFCASSPLGVSVREKLFFGSGTQLSVL.

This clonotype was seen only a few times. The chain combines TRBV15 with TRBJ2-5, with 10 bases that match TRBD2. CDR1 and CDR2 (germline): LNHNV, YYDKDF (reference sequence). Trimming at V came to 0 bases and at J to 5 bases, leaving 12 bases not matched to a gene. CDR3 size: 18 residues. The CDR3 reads CATSRDMASLGLAETQYF. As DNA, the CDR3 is TGTGCCACCAGCAGAGATATGGCGTCATTGGGACTAGCGGAGACCCAGTACTTC.

CDR3 amino acids: CSARDRQVNTGELFF. The CDR3 DNA reads TGCAGTGCTAGAGATCGCCAGGTGAACACCGGGGAGCTGTTTTTT. V is TRBV20-1 and J is TRBJ2-2; no definite D call. V lost 0 bases and J lost 1, with 9 bases in between. The length of the CDR3 is 15 residues. Germline V lookup: CDR1 DFQATT, CDR2 SNEGSKA (reference sequence).

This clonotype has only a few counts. CDR3 in amino acids: CASSLVGGGYGYTF. CDR3 in DNA: TGTGCCAGCAGCTTAGTGGGGGGCGGCTATGGCTACACCTTC. The rearrangement joins TRBV7-2 to TRBJ1-2, with TRBD1 as a possible D gene (6 bases). Germline V gene lookup returns CDR1 SGHTA and CDR2 FQGNSA. Trimming took 1 base from V and 4 from J, leaving 10 bases between them. CDR3 size: 14 residues.

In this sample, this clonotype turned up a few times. The CDR3 is CASSPIRGSEQYF. The DNA of the CDR3 is TGTGCCAGCAGCCCAATAAGGGGTAGCGAGCAGTACTTC. The chain carries TRBV28 and TRBJ2-7; D is perhaps TRBD1 (5 bases). From germline, CDR1 is MDHEN and CDR2 SYDVKM. Deletions cut 6 bases from V and 6 bases from J, with 15 bases between. CDR3 size: 13 residues.

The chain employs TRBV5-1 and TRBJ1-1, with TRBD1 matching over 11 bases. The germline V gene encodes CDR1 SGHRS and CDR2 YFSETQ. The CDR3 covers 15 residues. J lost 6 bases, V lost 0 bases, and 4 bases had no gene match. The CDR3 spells CASSLAGQGASEAFF. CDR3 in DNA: TGCGCCAGCAGCTTGGCCGGACAGGGGGCCTCTGAAGCTTTCTTT.

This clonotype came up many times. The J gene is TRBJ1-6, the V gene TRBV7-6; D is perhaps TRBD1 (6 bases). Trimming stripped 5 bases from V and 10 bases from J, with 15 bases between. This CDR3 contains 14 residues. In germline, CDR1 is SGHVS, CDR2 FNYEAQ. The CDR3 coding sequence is TGTGCCAGCAGCCGGGGACACCAGGGATCACCCCTCCACTTT. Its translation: CASSRGHQGSPLHF.

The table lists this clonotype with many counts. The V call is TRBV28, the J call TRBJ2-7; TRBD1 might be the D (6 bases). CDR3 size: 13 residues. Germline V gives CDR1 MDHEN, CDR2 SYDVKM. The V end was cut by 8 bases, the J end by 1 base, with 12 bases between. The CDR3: CASGLRGSYEQYF. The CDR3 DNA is TGTGCCAGCGGACTCAGGGGTTCCTACGAGCAGTACTTC.

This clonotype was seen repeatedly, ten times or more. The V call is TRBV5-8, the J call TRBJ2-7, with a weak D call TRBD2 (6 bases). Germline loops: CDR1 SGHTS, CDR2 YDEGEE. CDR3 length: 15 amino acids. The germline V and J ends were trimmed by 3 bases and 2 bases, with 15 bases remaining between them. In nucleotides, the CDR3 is TGTGCCAGCAGCTCCCGGGACTCAGGGACCTACGAGCAGTACTTC. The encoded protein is CASSSRDSGTYEQYF.

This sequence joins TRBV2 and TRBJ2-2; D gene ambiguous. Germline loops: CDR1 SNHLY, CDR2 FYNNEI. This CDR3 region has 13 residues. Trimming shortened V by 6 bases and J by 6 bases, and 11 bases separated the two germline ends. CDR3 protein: CASRISTAGELFF. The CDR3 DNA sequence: TGTGCCAGCAGGATATCGACGGCCGGGGAGCTGTTTTTT.

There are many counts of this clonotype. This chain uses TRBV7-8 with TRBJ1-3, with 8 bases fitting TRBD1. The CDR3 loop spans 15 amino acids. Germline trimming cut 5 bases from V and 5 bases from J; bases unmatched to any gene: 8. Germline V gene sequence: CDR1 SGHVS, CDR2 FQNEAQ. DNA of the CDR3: TGTGCCAGCAGCGCGGGACAGGCCCACCGAAACACCATATATTTT. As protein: CASSAGQAHRNTIYF. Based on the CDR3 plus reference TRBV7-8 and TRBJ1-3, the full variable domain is GAGVSQSPRYKVAKRGQDVALRCDPISGHVSLFWYQQALGQGPEFLTYFQNEAQLDKSGLPSDRFFAERPEGSVSTLKIQRTQQEDSAVYLCASSAGQAHRNTIYFGEGSWLTVV.

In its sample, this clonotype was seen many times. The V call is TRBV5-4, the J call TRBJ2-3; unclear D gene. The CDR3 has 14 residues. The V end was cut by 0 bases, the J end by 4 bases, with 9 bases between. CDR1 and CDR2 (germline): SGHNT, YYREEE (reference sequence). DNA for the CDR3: TGTGCCAGCAGCTTGGTAACTACATCAGATACGCAGTATTTT. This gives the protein CASSLVTTSDTQYF.

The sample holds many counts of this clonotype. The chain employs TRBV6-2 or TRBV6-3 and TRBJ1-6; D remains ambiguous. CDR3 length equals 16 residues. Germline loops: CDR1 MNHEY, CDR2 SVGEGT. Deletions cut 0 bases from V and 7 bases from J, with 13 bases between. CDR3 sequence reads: CASSYSGPYGNSPLHF. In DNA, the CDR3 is TGTGCCAGCAGTTACTCGGGCCCGTACGGGAATTCACCCCTCCACTTT.

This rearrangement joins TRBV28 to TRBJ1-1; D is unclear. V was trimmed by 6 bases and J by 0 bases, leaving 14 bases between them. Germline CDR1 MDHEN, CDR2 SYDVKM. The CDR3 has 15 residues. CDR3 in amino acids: CASRKKQSMNTEAFF. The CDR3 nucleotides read TGTGCCAGCAGAAAAAAGCAGTCAATGAACACTGAAGCTTTCTTT.

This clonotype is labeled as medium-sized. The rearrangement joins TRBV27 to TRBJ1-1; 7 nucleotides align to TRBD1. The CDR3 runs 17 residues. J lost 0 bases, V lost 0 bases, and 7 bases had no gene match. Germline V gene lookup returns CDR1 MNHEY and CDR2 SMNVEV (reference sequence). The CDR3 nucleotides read TGTGCCAGCAGTTTATCTCCGACAGGGACTCTGAACACTGAAGCTTTCTTT. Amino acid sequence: CASSLSPTGTLNTEAFF.

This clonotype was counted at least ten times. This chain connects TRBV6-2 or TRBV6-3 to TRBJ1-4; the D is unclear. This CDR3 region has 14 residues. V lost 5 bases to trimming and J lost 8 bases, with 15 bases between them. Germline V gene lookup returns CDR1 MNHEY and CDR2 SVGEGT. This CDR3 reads CASSTGRLVEKLFF. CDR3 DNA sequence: TGTGCCAGCAGTACGGGCCGGCTTGTCGAAAAACTGTTTTTT.

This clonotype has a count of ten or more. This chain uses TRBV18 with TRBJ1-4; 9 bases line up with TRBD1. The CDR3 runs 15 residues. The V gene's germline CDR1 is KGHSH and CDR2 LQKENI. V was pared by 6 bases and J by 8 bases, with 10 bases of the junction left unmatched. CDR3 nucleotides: TGTGCCAGCTCGCTAAACAGGGGGCGCACGGAAAAACTGTTTTTT. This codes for CASSLNRGRTEKLFF. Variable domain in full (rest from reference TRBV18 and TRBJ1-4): NAGVMQNPRHLVRRRGQEARLRCSPMKGHSHVYWYRQLPEEGLKFMVYLQKENIIDESGMPKERFSAEFPKEGPSILRIQQVVRGDSAAYFCASSLNRGRTEKLFFGSGTQLSVL.

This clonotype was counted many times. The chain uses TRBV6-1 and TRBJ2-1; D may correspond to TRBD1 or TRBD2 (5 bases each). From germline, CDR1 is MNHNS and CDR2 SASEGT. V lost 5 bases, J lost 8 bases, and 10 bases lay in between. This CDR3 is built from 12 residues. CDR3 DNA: TGTGCCAGCAGTTGGGACCGCGATGAGCAGTTCTTC. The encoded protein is CASSWDRDEQFF.

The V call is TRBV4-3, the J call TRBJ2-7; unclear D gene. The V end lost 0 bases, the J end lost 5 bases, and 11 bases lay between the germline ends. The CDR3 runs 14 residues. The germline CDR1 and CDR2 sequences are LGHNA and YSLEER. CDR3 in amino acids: CASSQDVRTNEQYF. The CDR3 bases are TGCGCCAGCAGCCAAGACGTAAGAACTAACGAGCAGTACTTC.

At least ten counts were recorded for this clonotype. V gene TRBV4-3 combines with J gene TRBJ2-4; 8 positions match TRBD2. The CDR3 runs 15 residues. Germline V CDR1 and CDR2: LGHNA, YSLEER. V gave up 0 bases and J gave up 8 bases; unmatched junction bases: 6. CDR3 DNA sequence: TGCGCCAGCAGCCAAGATAGCGGGGACCAGCACATTCAGTACTTC. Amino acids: CASSQDSGDQHIQYF.

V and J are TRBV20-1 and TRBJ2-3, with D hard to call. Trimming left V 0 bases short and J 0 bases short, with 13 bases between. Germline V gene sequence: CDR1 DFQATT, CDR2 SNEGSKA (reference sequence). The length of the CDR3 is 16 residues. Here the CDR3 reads CSARDFRTTSTDTQYF. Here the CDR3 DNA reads TGCAGTGCTAGAGATTTCAGAACAACTAGCACAGATACGCAGTATTTT.

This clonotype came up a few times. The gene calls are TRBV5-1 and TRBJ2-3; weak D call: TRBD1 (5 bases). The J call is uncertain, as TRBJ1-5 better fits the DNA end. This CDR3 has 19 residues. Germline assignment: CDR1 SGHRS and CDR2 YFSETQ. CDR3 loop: CASSSGLAGRLSSTDTQHF. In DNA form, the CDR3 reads TGCGCCAGCAGCTCGGGACTAGCGGGGCGTCTATCTAGCACAGATACGCAGCATTTT.

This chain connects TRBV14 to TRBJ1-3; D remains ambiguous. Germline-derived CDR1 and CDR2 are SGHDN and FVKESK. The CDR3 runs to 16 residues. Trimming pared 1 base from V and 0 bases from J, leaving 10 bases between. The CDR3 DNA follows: TGTGCCAGCAGCCAAGGTTTGGCTGGCTCTGGAAACACCATATATTTT. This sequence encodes CASSQGLAGSGNTIYF.